The 8 T cell receptor beta chains in this list originate from one sample, sequenced in a study of T cell clonotyping in hematopoietic cell transplantation. Method: immunoSEQ multiplex PCR; TCRdb's copy keeps in-frame clones and lacks some. This repertoire shows 30,000 to 45,000 clones, about 87% found once; its top ten account for roughly 2%. Sequenced material: peripheral blood mononuclear cells. The receptors were gathered from a woman between 40 and 50 years old in good health. Some clones in this sample may be carry-over from other donors' samples.

The genes are TRBV28 and TRBJ1-1, with D possibly matching TRBD1 (5 bases). The germline V and J ends were trimmed by 1 base and 11 bases, with 8 bases remaining between them. This CDR3 spans 11 amino acids. Germline CDR1 and CDR2: MDHEN and SYDVKM. CDR3 bases: TGTGCCAGCAGTTTATCCAGGGAGGCTTTCTTT. Encoded protein: CASSLSREAFF. Full variable domain (remainder filled in from reference TRBV28 and TRBJ1-1): DVKVTQSSRYLVKRTGEKVFLECVQDMDHENMFWYRQDPGLGLRLIYFSYDVKMKEKGDIPEGYSVSREKKERFSLILESASTNQTSMYLCASSLSREAFFGQGTRLTVV.

J is TRBJ2-1 and V is TRBV28; D gene unclear. V was clipped by 6 bases and J by 0 bases, with 12 bases between them. The germline gives CDR1 MDHEN, CDR2 SYDVKM. This CDR3 is built from 15 residues. The CDR3 sequence is CASSARQSSYNEQFF. The CDR3 DNA follows: TGTGCCAGCAGCGCACGACAAAGCTCCTACAATGAGCAGTTCTTC.

The rearrangement uses TRBV7-9 and TRBJ2-1, with 10 nucleotides matching TRBD1. The CDR3 loop spans 15 amino acids. The germline V gene has CDR1 SEHNR and CDR2 FQNEAQ (reference sequence). The V gene end was trimmed by 5 bases and the J gene end by 5 bases; junction bases not matched to a gene: 6. The CDR3 bases are TGTGCCAGCAGCGGGACAGGGGATCAACACAATGAGCAGTTCTTC. Translated, it gives CASSGTGDQHNEQFF.

Written as DNA, the CDR3 is TGTGCCAGCAGCCTCAGCGGGAGTTATTCTCTCGATGAGCAGTTCTTC. This encodes CASSLSGSYSLDEQFF. V is TRBV7-3 and J is TRBJ2-1; 8 nucleotides match TRBD2. CDR1 and CDR2 from the germline V gene are SGHTA and FQGTGA. V was pared by 5 bases and J by 8 bases, with 14 bases of the junction left unmatched. The length of the CDR3 is 16 residues.

The J gene is TRBJ1-6, the V gene TRBV4-3; 7 bases are a match to TRBD1. CDR1 is LGHNA, CDR2 YSLEER, per germline. Unmatched junction bases numbered 12, after V lost 4 bases and J lost 6 bases. This CDR3 is 17 amino acids long. This chain's CDR3 is CASSPRVGGESNSPLHF. The DNA of the CDR3 is TGCGCCAGCAGCCCGCGGGTAGGGGGCGAAAGTAATTCACCCCTCCACTTT.

This clone is a singleton in its sample. The genes are TRBV5-1 and TRBJ2-3, with 12 bases aligning to TRBD1. Germline V CDR1 and CDR2: SGHRS, YFSETQ. The CDR3 is made up of 15 amino acids. V shed 4 bases and J 6 bases; nucleotides not matched to a gene: 6. The CDR3 spells CASSTGTGGADTQYF. The CDR3 region has the DNA TGCGCCAGCAGCACGGGGACAGGGGGCGCGGATACGCAGTATTTT. The full variable domain, in which reference TRBV5-1 and TRBJ2-3 provide the parts outside the CDR3, is KAGVTQTPRYLIKTRGQQVTLSCSPISGHRSVSWYQQTPGQGLQFLFEYFSETQRNKGNFPGRFSGRQFSNSRSEMNVSTLELGDSALYLCASSTGTGGADTQYFGPGTRLTVL.

This chain's CDR3 is CASSESRVNSGYTF. The CDR3 bases are TGTGCCAGCAGTGAATCCAGGGTTAATTCCGGCTACACCTTC. This rearrangement joins TRBV2 to TRBJ1-2, with D perhaps matching TRBD1 (5 bases). The CDR3 covers 14 residues. CDR1 and CDR2 (germline): SNHLY, FYNNEI. V was trimmed by 2 bases and J by 8 bases, leaving 15 bases between them.

J is TRBJ1-2 and V is TRBV5-4, with 7 bases that match TRBD1. This CDR3 region has 14 residues. Germline assignment: CDR1 SGHNT and CDR2 YYREEE (reference sequence). Losses at the gene ends were 3 bases for V and 3 bases for J; bases not matched to a gene: 5. The CDR3, as DNA: TGTGCCAGCAGCTCCGGACAGGACTACTATGGCTACACCTTC. Protein product: CASSSGQDYYGYTF.